The 5 T cell receptor beta chains reported below all come from one sample, sequenced in a study of blood T cell repertoires in COVID-19. The protocol was immunoSEQ multiplex PCR, while the TCRdb copy is restricted to in-frame clones and leaves out a portion. The sample consists of about 100,000 clones, 84% of them appearing once. Material for sequencing was peripheral blood. The receptors shown here come from a human donor in a cohort sampled during active COVID-19.

V and J are TRBV24-1 and TRBJ2-5; TRBD1 is a possible D gene (6 bases). This CDR3 has 15 amino acids. Germline values: CDR1 KGHDR, CDR2 SFDVKD. V lost 4 bases and J 2 bases, leaving 13 bases between the germline ends. CDR3 amino acids: CATSERAGTQETQYF. The CDR3 DNA reads as TGTGCCACCAGTGAGCGAGCCGGGACACAAGAGACCCAGTACTTC.

V and J are TRBV30 and TRBJ1-2; D might be TRBD1 (5 bases). The CDR3 is made up of 13 amino acids. V dropped 8 bases and J dropped 4 bases, with 17 bases sitting between them. In germline, CDR1 is GTSNPN, CDR2 SVGIG (reference sequence). The CDR3 DNA reads as TGTGCCGGTCCAGGGCGGCCCTTCTATGGCTACACCTTC. Translation gives CAGPGRPFYGYTF.

The rearrangement links TRBV5-1 to TRBJ2-5; no definite D call. Germline loops: CDR1 SGHRS, CDR2 YFSETQ. Trimming pared 8 bases from V and 2 bases from J, leaving 13 bases between. The CDR3 consists of 13 residues. CDR3 sequence: CASSPQQQETQYF. The CDR3 nucleotides are TGCGCCAGTAGTCCCCAACAGCAAGAGACCCAGTACTTC.

The chain links TRBV15 to TRBJ2-2, with D tentatively TRBD1 (5 bases). Trimming stripped 1 base from V and 7 bases from J, with 13 bases between. Germline assignment: CDR1 LNHNV and CDR2 YYDKDF (reference sequence). The CDR3 totals 15 residues. In nucleotides, the CDR3 is TGTGCCACCAGCAGAGGACTGGGGCCGGGCGGGGAGCTGTTTTTT. Protein sequence: CATSRGLGPGGELFF. Full variable domain (outside the CDR3, taken from reference TRBV15 and TRBJ2-2): DAMVIQNPRYQVTQFGKPVTLSCSQTLNHNVMYWYQQKSSQAPKLLFHYYDKDFNNEADTPDNFQSRRPNTSFCFLDIRSPGLGDTAMYLCATSRGLGPGGELFFGEGSRLTVL.

The chain is built from TRBV19 and TRBJ2-7; 7 positions match TRBD1. Germline V gives CDR1 LNHDA, CDR2 SQIVND (reference sequence). V gave up 3 bases and J gave up 3 bases; unmatched junction bases: 5. The CDR3 contains 14 residues. CDR3 amino acids: CASSIDGTVYEQYF. The CDR3 nucleotides are TGTGCCAGTAGTATCGACGGGACAGTCTACGAGCAGTACTTC.